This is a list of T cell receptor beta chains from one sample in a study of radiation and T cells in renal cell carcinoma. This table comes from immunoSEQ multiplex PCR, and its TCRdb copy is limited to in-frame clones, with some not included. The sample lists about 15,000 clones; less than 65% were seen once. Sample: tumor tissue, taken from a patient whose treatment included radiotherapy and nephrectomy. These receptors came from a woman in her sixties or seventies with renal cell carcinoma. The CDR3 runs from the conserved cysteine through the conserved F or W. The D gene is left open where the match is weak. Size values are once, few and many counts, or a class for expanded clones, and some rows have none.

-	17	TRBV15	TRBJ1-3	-	TGTGCCACCAGCAGAGATGTTGGCAGGCTCTCTGGAAACACCATATATTTT	CATSRDVGRLSGNTIYF
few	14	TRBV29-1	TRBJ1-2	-	TGCAGCGTCACCCCCGGGGGCGGAAGATATGGCTACACCTTC	CSVTPGGGRYGYTF
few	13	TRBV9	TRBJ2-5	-	TGTGCCAGCAGCGCAAGACAGCGGGAGACCCAGTACTTC	CASSARQRETQYF
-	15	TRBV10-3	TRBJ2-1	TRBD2	TGTGCCATCAGTGACAGCGGGGCCTCCTACAATGAGCAGTTCTTC	CAISDSGASYNEQFF
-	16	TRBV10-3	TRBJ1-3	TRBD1	TGTGCCATCAGTCGACAGGGGGGACTCTCTGGAAACACCATATATTTT	CAISRQGGLSGNTIYF
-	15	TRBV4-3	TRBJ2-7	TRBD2	TGCGCCAGCAGCCAAGGACTAGCGGGAGCCTACGAGCAGTACTTC	CASSQGLAGAYEQYF
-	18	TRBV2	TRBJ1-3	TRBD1	TGTGCCAGCAGCGTAGAAGAAGGGGGCGGATTCGGTGGAAACACCATATATTTT	CASSVEEGGGFGGNTIYF
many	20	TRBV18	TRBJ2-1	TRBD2	TGTGCCAGCTCACCACCGTGGGGACTAGCGGGGGGACCCACCTACAATGAGCAGTTCTTC	CASSPPWGLAGGPTYNEQFF
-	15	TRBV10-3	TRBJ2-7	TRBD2	TGTGCCATCAGTGAACGTGCGGGAGACGCCTACGAGCAGTACTTC	CAISERAGDAYEQYF
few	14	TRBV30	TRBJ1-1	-	TGTGCCTGGAGTGTACGCGTACTGAACACTGAAGCTTTCTTT	CAWSVRVLNTEAFF
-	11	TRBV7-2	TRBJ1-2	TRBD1	TGTGCCAGCTCGACAGGGGCTCGCTACACCTTC	CASSTGARYTF
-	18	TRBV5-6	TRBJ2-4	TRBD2	TGTGCCAGCAGCGGGGAGCGGGAGGGCCGAGGAGCCAAAAACATTCAGTACTTC	CASSGEREGRGAKNIQYF